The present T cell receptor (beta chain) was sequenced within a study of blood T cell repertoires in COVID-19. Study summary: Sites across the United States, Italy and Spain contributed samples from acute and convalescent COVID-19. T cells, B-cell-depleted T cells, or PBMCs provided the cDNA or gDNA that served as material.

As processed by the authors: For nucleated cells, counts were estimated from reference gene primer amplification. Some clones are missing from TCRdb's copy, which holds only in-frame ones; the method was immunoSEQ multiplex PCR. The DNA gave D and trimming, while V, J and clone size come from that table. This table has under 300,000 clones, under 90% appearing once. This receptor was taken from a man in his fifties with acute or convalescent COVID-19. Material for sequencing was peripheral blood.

The CDR3 DNA reads as TGTGCCAGCAGCGGCCCGGGGATCAGCACAGATACGCAGTATTTT. Translation gives CASSGPGISTDTQYF. This rearrangement joins TRBV7-9 to TRBJ2-3; D might be TRBD2 (5 bases). This CDR3 spans 15 amino acids. From germline, CDR1 is SEHNR and CDR2 FQNEAQ (reference sequence). Trimming shortened V by 5 bases and J by 0 bases, and 12 bases separated the two germline ends.